One sample yielded the 21 T cell receptor beta chains listed below, sequenced in a study of blood T cell repertoires in COVID-19. The data were produced by immunoSEQ multiplex PCR, yet TCRdb's version contains in-frame clones alone and is incomplete. The sample gives a few hundred thousand clones, 75% to 90% of which show up once; about 9.5% is in the top ten. Sequencing input: PBMCs or T cells enriched from blood (not recorded which). The receptors come from a middle-aged woman who had recovered from COVID-19.

The chain couples TRBV6-2 or TRBV6-3 to TRBJ2-7, with 7 bases lining up with TRBD2. This CDR3 contains 16 residues. With 5 bases clipped from V and 4 bases from J, the junction kept 14 bases outside the gene matches. Looked up from germline, CDR1 is MNHEY and CDR2 is SVGEGT. The CDR3 protein is CASSALLAAGRYEQYF. The DNA for the CDR3 is TGTGCCAGCAGTGCCCTTCTAGCGGCAGGGAGGTACGAGCAGTACTTC.

This chain connects TRBV11-2 to TRBJ1-4, with 7 bases matching TRBD1. The V and J ends lost 1 base and 7 bases, in that order; junction bases with no gene match: 3. This CDR3 spans 14 amino acids. Germline V gene sequence: CDR1 SGHAT, CDR2 FQNNGV. The CDR3: CASSLGQGGEKLFF. CDR3 coding DNA: TGTGCCAGCAGCTTAGGACAGGGAGGTGAAAAACTGTTTTTT.

The chain has TRBV7-3 and TRBJ2-2; 12 bases are shared with TRBD1. V gave up 5 bases and J gave up 7 bases; unmatched junction bases: 14. CDR1 is SGHTA and CDR2 is FQGTGA in the germline V gene. CDR3 length: 18 amino acids. The CDR3 DNA sequence: TGTGCCAGCAGCAGCCGGGACAGGGGGCTTGTGGTCGGCGGGGAGCTGTTTTTT. Its translation is CASSSRDRGLVVGGELFF.

V is TRBV19 and J is TRBJ1-4, with D hard to call. Germline V gene lookup returns CDR1 LNHDA and CDR2 SQIVND (reference sequence). The CDR3 length is 14 residues. Trimming pared 4 bases from V and 7 bases from J, leaving 13 bases between. This CDR3 is CASSTSRSGEKLFF. For the CDR3, the DNA is TGTGCCAGTAGTACAAGTAGAAGTGGTGAAAAACTGTTTTTT.

Only a few counts were recorded for this clone. The chain carries TRBV3-1 (or the pseudogene TRBV3-2) and TRBJ2-1; the D gene is possibly TRBD2 (5 bases). V lost 7 bases and J lost 0, with 10 bases in between. The CDR3 has 14 amino acids. CDR1 LGHDT and CDR2 YNNKEL come from the germline V gene (reference sequence). The DNA of the CDR3 is TGTGCCAGCACCCCGGGGAGCTCCTACAATGAGCAGTTCTTC. As protein: CASTPGSSYNEQFF.

The rearrangement joins TRBV2 to TRBJ2-1; 7 bases align to TRBD2. This CDR3 is built from 13 residues. Germline-derived CDR1 and CDR2 are SNHLY and FYNNEI. With V trimmed by 7 bases and J by 10 bases, 10 bases remained unmatched. This CDR3 reads CASTGLGAVEQFF. CDR3 nucleotides: TGTGCCAGCACAGGACTAGGGGCCGTCGAGCAGTTCTTC.

The chain carries TRBV2 and TRBJ1-5; D is possibly TRBD1 (5 bases). This CDR3 contains 15 residues. Germline lookup yields CDR1 SNHLY and CDR2 FYNNEI. The V and J ends lost 7 bases and 4 bases respectively, with 17 bases between them. The CDR3 loop reads CASKDTSSQNQPQHF. CDR3 coding DNA: TGTGCCAGCAAGGACACTAGCAGCCAGAATCAGCCCCAGCATTTT.

This clone was seen only a few times. The CDR3 DNA reads TGTGCCAGCAGTAGAAGCTTCACAAGCGGGGGGGCCGGGAATGAGCAGTTCTTC. It is translated as CASSRSFTSGGAGNEQFF. The genes are TRBV7-3 and TRBJ2-1, with 10 nucleotides matching TRBD2. The ends lost 6 bases at V and 7 bases at J; junction bases unmatched: 18. The CDR3 extends over 18 amino acids. CDR1 and CDR2 from the germline V gene are SGHTA and FQGTGA.

The chain links TRBV21-1 to TRBJ2-7; the table assigns TRBD1, which was not confirmed against the DNA. TRBV21-1 is listed as a pseudogene. This CDR3 has 12 amino acids. The DNA of the CDR3 is TGTGCCAGCAGTTTGCAGTTCTACGAGCAGTACTTC. It yields the protein CASSLQFYEQYF.

The chain links TRBV5-6 to TRBJ1-5; no reliable D call. Between the trimmed V and J ends, which lost 4 bases and 0 bases, there was a span of 8 bases. The CDR3 runs 14 residues. From germline, CDR1 is SGHDT and CDR2 YYEEEE. The CDR3 reads CASSRSNSNQPQHF. CDR3 nucleotide sequence: TGTGCCAGCAGCCGGTCGAATAGCAATCAGCCCCAGCATTTT.

This chain links TRBV7-8 with TRBJ1-6, with D possibly being TRBD1 (5 bases). Germline V gene sequence: CDR1 SGHVS, CDR2 FQNEAQ. This CDR3 has 16 amino acids. Trimming took off 1 base at V and 2 bases at J, with 9 bases between the two ends. CDR3 sequence: CASSLGIGAYNSPLHF. In DNA, the CDR3 is TGTGCCAGCAGCTTAGGGATAGGGGCCTATAATTCACCCCTCCACTTT.

The rearrangement links TRBV3-1 (or the pseudogene TRBV3-2) to TRBJ2-1, with unresolved D. The CDR3 is 11 residues long. Germline loops: CDR1 LGHDT, CDR2 YNNKEL (reference sequence). Trimming shortened V by 7 bases and J by 7 bases, and 8 bases separated the two germline ends. CDR3: CASKAGNEQFF. The CDR3 nucleotides are TGTGCCAGCAAGGCAGGTAATGAGCAGTTCTTC.

The chain recombines TRBV3-1 (or the pseudogene TRBV3-2) with TRBJ2-5; 13 positions match TRBD2. Germline CDR1 LGHDT, CDR2 YNNKEL (reference sequence). The V gene end was trimmed by 4 bases and the J gene end by 1 base; junction bases not matched to a gene: 3. The CDR3 contains 16 residues. CDR3 bases: TGTGCCAGCAGCCTTGGGACTAGCGGGACCCAAGAGACCCAGTACTTC. It specifies CASSLGTSGTQETQYF.

V gene TRBV13 combines with J gene TRBJ2-7; 10 positions agree with TRBD2. CDR1 and CDR2 (germline): PRHDT, FYEKMQ (reference sequence). The V and J ends lost 4 bases and 7 bases, in that order; junction bases with no gene match: 7. This CDR3 region has 14 residues. The CDR3 reads CASSSLLAGKEQYF. The CDR3 bases are TGTGCCAGCAGCTCACTACTAGCGGGGAAAGAGCAGTACTTC.

The chain has TRBV11-3 and TRBJ2-2; TRBD2 matches 7 bases. This CDR3 has 14 amino acids. Germline V gene sequence: CDR1 SGHNT, CDR2 YENEEA. V was clipped by 3 bases and J by 3 bases; unmatched bases: 1. DNA for the CDR3: TGTGCCAGCAGCTTTGGACTAGACACCGGGGAGCTGTTTTTT. Translating gives CASSFGLDTGELFF.

This chain connects TRBV9 to TRBJ1-1; TRBD1 matches 10 bases. The germline gives CDR1 SGDLS, CDR2 YYNGEE. After removal of 4 bases from V and 11 bases from J, the junction contained 5 bases not matched to a gene. The CDR3 covers 12 residues. CDR3 nucleotide sequence: TGTGCCAGCAGCACGACAGGGGGCGAGGCTTTCTTT. It specifies CASSTTGGEAFF.

The chain carries TRBV5-5 and TRBJ2-7; 7 nucleotides match TRBD2. The germline V gene has CDR1 SGHKS and CDR2 YYEKEE (reference sequence). The trim removed 1 base at V and 2 bases at J, leaving 9 bases unmatched. There are 16 residues in the CDR3. CDR3 protein: CASSLLGRERTYEQYF. CDR3 in DNA: TGTGCCAGCAGCTTGTTAGGGCGGGAGAGGACCTACGAGCAGTACTTC.

The V gene is TRBV3-1 (or the pseudogene TRBV3-2), the J gene TRBJ1-1; 8 bases fit TRBD1. The CDR3 spans 16 residues. CDR1 LGHDT and CDR2 YNNKEL come from the germline V gene (reference sequence). The ends lost 2 bases at V and 1 base at J; junction bases unmatched: 6. The CDR3 sequence: CASSQHGTGENTEAFF. In DNA, the CDR3 is TGTGCCAGCAGCCAACACGGGACAGGAGAGAACACTGAAGCTTTCTTT.

In its sample, this clone was seen a few times. J is TRBJ1-4 and V is TRBV11-2; D call uncertain. Germline CDR1 reads SGHAT; CDR2 reads FQNNGV. The CDR3 has 12 amino acids. V lost 4 bases and J lost 8, with 8 bases in between. The CDR3 loop is CASSSFREKLFF. The CDR3 coding sequence is TGTGCCAGCAGCTCCTTCCGGGAAAAACTGTTTTTT. Full variable domain (missing parts from reference TRBV11-2 and TRBJ1-4): EAGVAQSPRYKIIEKRQSVAFWCNPISGHATLYWYQQILGQGPKLLIQFQNNGVVDDSQLPKDRFSAERLKGVDSTLKIQPAKLEDSAVYLCASSSFREKLFFGSGTQLSVL.

The genes are TRBV28 and TRBJ2-2; 9 bases are a match to TRBD1. V was clipped by 8 bases and J by 2 bases; unmatched bases: 3. Germline CDR1 reads MDHEN; CDR2 reads SYDVKM. The CDR3 runs 14 residues. CDR3 sequence reads: CASRGQGNTGELFF. The CDR3 coding sequence is TGTGCCAGCCGGGGACAGGGCAACACCGGGGAGCTGTTTTTT.

The rearrangement links TRBV3-1 (or the pseudogene TRBV3-2) to TRBJ2-1; possibly TRBD2 for D (5 bases). The CDR3 has 15 residues. Germline loops: CDR1 LGHDT, CDR2 YNNKEL (reference sequence). V lost 4 bases to trimming and J lost 8 bases, with 18 bases between them. The CDR3 sequence is CASSPRLGFSDEQFF. The CDR3 DNA reads TGTGCCAGCAGCCCCCGACTGGGGTTTAGCGATGAGCAGTTCTTC.